The 17 T cell receptor beta chains given below trace back to one sample, sequenced in a study of blood T cell repertoires in COVID-19. Method: immunoSEQ multiplex PCR; TCRdb's copy keeps in-frame clones and lacks some. Here the sample spans hundreds of thousands of clones, around 90% being singletons. Material for sequencing was peripheral blood. The source of these receptors is a man in his forties with acute or convalescent COVID-19.

This rearrangement joins TRBV24-1 to TRBJ2-3; D not certain. Deletions cut 2 bases from V and 3 bases from J, with 8 bases between. CDR3 length: 14 residues. Looked up from germline, CDR1 is KGHDR and CDR2 is SFDVKD. This chain's CDR3 is CATSDSLRTDTQYF. CDR3 coding DNA: TGTGCCACCAGTGATTCGTTGAGGACAGATACGCAGTATTTT.

The genes are TRBV5-6 and TRBJ2-5; D is uncertain. With 4 bases removed from V and 7 bases from J, the gap between germline ends came to 8 bases. Germline V gene lookup returns CDR1 SGHDT and CDR2 YYEEEE. The CDR3 totals 11 residues. The CDR3 loop reads CASSDSGTQYF. As DNA, the CDR3 is TGTGCCAGCAGCGACTCGGGGACCCAGTACTTC.

The V gene is TRBV29-1, the J gene TRBJ2-3, with a possible D match to TRBD2 (5 bases). Germline V CDR1 and CDR2: SQVTM, ANQGSEA. Trimming stripped 3 bases from V and 1 base from J, with 8 bases between. This CDR3 region has 13 residues. The CDR3 here is CSVDVSGTDTQYF. The CDR3 nucleotides read TGCAGCGTTGATGTTAGCGGCACAGATACGCAGTATTTT.

The chain combines TRBV7-2 with TRBJ2-1; D unresolved. Per germline, CDR1 SGHTA and CDR2 FQGNSA. This CDR3 contains 16 residues. V gave up 5 bases and J gave up 8 bases, with 22 bases separating them. Here the CDR3 DNA reads TGTGCCAGCAGCCCTCGTTCCCCCACATCCAACGATGAGCAGTTCTTC. This gives the protein CASSPRSPTSNDEQFF.

The chain has TRBV27 and TRBJ2-3; 7 bases agree with TRBD2. V lost 2 bases to trimming and J lost 3 bases; unmatched junction nucleotides: 5. Germline loops: CDR1 MNHEY, CDR2 SMNVEV (reference sequence). This CDR3 region has 15 residues. The CDR3, as DNA: TGTGCCAGCAGTTTAGCGGGAGTACGGACAGATACGCAGTATTTT. It yields the protein CASSLAGVRTDTQYF.

This chain joins TRBV5-1 and TRBJ2-3; 10 nucleotides agree with TRBD1. Germline V lookup: CDR1 SGHRS, CDR2 YFSETQ. J lost 0 bases, V lost 4 bases, and 8 bases had no gene match. The CDR3 loop spans 17 amino acids. The CDR3 reads CASSPGGQGLSTDTQYF. CDR3 sequence (DNA): TGCGCCAGCAGCCCAGGGGGACAGGGGCTTAGCACAGATACGCAGTATTTT.

The chain links TRBV5-1 to TRBJ2-1; D gene ambiguous. This CDR3 is built from 15 residues. The germline V and J ends were trimmed by 0 bases and 1 base, with 8 bases remaining between them. Germline loops: CDR1 SGHRS, CDR2 YFSETQ. The CDR3 DNA sequence: TGCGCCAGCAGCTTGGCTGTCTCGTCCTACAATGAGCAGTTCTTC. It specifies CASSLAVSSYNEQFF.

The chain carries TRBV6-5 and TRBJ1-4; TRBD1 matches 9 bases. Germline V CDR1 and CDR2: MNHEY, SVGAGI. This CDR3 contains 13 residues. V dropped 5 bases and J dropped 7; count of bases not matched to a gene: 2. In nucleotides, the CDR3 is TGTGCCAGCAGTCTGGACAGGGGTGAAAAACTGTTTTTT. It specifies CASSLDRGEKLFF.

This rearrangement joins TRBV6-5 to TRBJ1-1; D is ambiguous. There are 13 residues in the CDR3. Trimming cost V 6 bases and J 10 bases, with 18 bases left between them. Germline CDR1 and CDR2: MNHEY and SVGAGI. The CDR3 nucleotides read TGTGCCAGCAGGAGAACCCCAGACTTAGGAGCTTTCTTT. Protein sequence: CASRRTPDLGAFF.

The rearrangement joins TRBV5-4 to TRBJ2-7; perhaps TRBD2 as D (6 bases). Trimming took off 4 bases at V and 7 bases at J, with 15 bases between the two ends. Per germline, CDR1 SGHNT and CDR2 YYREEE (reference sequence). The CDR3 runs 13 residues. The CDR3 DNA reads as TGTGCCAGCAGCCGGGACTCCGCTTTGGAGCAGTACTTC. Amino acid sequence: CASSRDSALEQYF.

The chain recombines TRBV6-1 with TRBJ2-7; D ambiguous. The germline V gene encodes CDR1 MNHNS and CDR2 SASEGT. CDR3 length: 13 amino acids. The V end was cut by 4 bases, the J end by 3 bases, with 10 bases between. CDR3 bases: TGTGCCAGCAGTGGAGCTATTATCTACGAGCAGTACTTC. This encodes CASSGAIIYEQYF.

The chain has TRBV19 and TRBJ2-2, with 9 bases aligning to TRBD1. With 6 bases clipped from V and 3 bases from J, the junction kept 14 bases outside the gene matches. The CDR3 totals 18 residues. From germline, CDR1 is LNHDA and CDR2 SQIVND (reference sequence). DNA for the CDR3: TGTGCCAGTAGAGTGGACAGGGGAGACCCATCCCACACCGGGGAGCTGTTTTTT. Residues: CASRVDRGDPSHTGELFF.

V is TRBV29-1 and J is TRBJ2-3, with 8 bases matching TRBD1. CDR3 length: 17 residues. Germline V CDR1 and CDR2: SQVTM, ANQGSEA. With V trimmed by 0 bases and J by 4 bases, 12 bases remained unmatched. This CDR3 reads CSVEDQFDRGGPDTQYF. CDR3 nucleotides: TGCAGCGTTGAAGATCAGTTTGACAGGGGCGGCCCAGATACGCAGTATTTT.

CDR3 region: CSVVTGVGGYTF. In DNA, the CDR3 is TGCAGCGTTGTCACGGGGGTGGGTGGCTACACCTTC. V gene TRBV29-1 combines with J gene TRBJ1-2; a possible D gene is TRBD1 (5 bases). Germline assignment: CDR1 SQVTM and CDR2 ANQGSEA. The CDR3 loop spans 12 amino acids. The V end was cut by 4 bases, the J end by 7 bases, with 13 bases between.

This chain uses TRBV6-2 or TRBV6-3 with TRBJ2-3; 8 nucleotides line up with TRBD2. There are 16 residues in the CDR3. The V gene end was trimmed by 6 bases and the J gene end by 2 bases; junction bases not matched to a gene: 10. Germline values: CDR1 MNHEY, CDR2 SVGEGT. As DNA, the CDR3 is TGTGCCAGCAGCGCCCCTTCGCGGGGGGCCACAGATACGCAGTATTTT. Its protein product is CASSAPSRGATDTQYF.

The CDR3 DNA sequence: TGCGCCAGCAGCACTAGCGGAGCCAACACCGGGGAGCTGTTTTTT. This translates into CASSTSGANTGELFF. V and J are TRBV5-1 and TRBJ2-2, with 8 bases lining up with TRBD2. The ends lost 4 bases at V and 2 bases at J; junction bases unmatched: 4. In germline, CDR1 is SGHRS, CDR2 YFSETQ. This CDR3 spans 15 amino acids.

This clone was seen only once. The genes are TRBV7-6 and TRBJ2-1; TRBD2 is a possible D gene (5 bases). The germline V gene has CDR1 SGHVS and CDR2 FNYEAQ. V was shortened by 1 base and J by 1 base, with 14 bases between the two germline ends. The CDR3 covers 17 residues. CDR3 coding DNA: TGTGCCAGCAGCTTAGGTACAGCGGATGTGTCCTACAATGAGCAGTTCTTC. This sequence encodes CASSLGTADVSYNEQFF.